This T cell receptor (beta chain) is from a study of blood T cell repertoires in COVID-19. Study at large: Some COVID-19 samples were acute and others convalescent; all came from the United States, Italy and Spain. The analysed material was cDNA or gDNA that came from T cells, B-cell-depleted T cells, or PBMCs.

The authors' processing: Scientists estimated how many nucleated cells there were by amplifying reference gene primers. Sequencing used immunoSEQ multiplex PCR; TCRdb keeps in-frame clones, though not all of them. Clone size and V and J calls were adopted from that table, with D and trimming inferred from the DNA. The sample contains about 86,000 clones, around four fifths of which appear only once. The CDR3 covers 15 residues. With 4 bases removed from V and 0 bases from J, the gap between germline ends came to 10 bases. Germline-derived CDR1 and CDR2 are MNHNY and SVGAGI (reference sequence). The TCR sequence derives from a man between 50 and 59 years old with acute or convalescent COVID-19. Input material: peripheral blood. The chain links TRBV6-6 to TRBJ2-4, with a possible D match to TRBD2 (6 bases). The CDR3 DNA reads TGTGCCAGCAGTTCCTCCGGGGGAGCCAAAAACATTCAGTACTTC. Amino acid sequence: CASSSSGGAKNIQYF.